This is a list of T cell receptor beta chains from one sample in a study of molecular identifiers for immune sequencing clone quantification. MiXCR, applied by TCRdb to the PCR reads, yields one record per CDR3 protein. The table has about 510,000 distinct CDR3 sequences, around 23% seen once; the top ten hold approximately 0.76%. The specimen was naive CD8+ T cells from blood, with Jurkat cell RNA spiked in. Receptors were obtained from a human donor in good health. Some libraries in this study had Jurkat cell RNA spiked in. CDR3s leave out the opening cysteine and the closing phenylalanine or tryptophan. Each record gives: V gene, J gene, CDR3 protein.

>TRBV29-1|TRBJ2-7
SSWDSSYEQY
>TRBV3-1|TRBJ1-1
ASSQTLQLNTEAF
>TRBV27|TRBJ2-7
ASSAGTSVTSSYEQY
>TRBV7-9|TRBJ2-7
ASSPQERAYEQY
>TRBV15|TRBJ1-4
ATSSRLATNEKLF
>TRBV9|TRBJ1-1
ASSGTKGQQNTEAF
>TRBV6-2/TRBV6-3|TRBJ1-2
ASSYSREKDIAFNYGYT
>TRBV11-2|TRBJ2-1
ANLAGSPYEQF
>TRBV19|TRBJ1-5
ASSPGTPLLPQH
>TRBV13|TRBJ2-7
ASSDWTSGSYEQY
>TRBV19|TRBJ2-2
ASRITSGGAGELF
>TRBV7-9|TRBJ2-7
ASSSGLAGHAQY
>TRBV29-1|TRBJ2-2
SVQTGNGELF
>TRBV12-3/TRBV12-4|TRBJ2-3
ASSYSGGTDTQY
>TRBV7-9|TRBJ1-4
AGSPARGSTNEKLF
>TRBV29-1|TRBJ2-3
SVEGGDFTDTQY
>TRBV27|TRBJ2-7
ASSLGETSGVYEQY
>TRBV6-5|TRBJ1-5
ASSCQGTGPQH
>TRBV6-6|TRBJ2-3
ASGSGDTDTQY
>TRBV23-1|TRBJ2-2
ASSPVGGAGTGELF
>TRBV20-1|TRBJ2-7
SAETRDSAYEQY
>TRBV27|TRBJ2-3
ASSLGLLDTQY
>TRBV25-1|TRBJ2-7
ASSTLGGREQY
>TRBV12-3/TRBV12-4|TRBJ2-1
ASRITRTPYNEQF
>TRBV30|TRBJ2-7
AWSVTGYEQY
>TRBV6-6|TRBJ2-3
ASRRTGEDTDTQY
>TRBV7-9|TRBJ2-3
ASSLATASGSTDTQY
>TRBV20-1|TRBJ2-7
SAPWGSPVYEQY
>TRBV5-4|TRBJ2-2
ASSLGLPTLNTGELF
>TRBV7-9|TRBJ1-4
ASSLPTAEDEKLF
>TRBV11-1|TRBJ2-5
ASSLTQEAQY
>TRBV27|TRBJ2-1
ASSSSSGSAWGEQF
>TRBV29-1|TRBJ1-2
STAVDSTANYGYT
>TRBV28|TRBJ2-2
ASSSSGPARELL
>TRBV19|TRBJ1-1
ASIKTGGSEAF
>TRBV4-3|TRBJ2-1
ASSQDQRGNEQF